The next 17 T cell receptor beta chains were all read from a single sample in a study of T cell responses to AZD1222 COVID-19 vaccine. TCRdb's table, derived via immunoSEQ multiplex PCR, lists solely in-frame clones and lacks some. This sample carries approximately 74,000 clones, 65% to 85% of them seen once, and the ten largest clones take about 3%. The material was peripheral blood, obtained on day 0 of AZD1222 vaccination. The receptors come from an adult in good health.

This sequence joins TRBV5-1 and TRBJ1-2; D call uncertain. This CDR3 has 13 residues. Per germline, CDR1 SGHRS and CDR2 YFSETQ. Trimming took 1 base from V and 2 from J, leaving 6 bases between them. CDR3 residues: CASSLPENYGYTF. In DNA, the CDR3 is TGCGCCAGCAGCTTGCCTGAGAACTATGGCTACACCTTC.

The V call is TRBV6-5, the J call TRBJ1-2; no clear D gene. This CDR3 comprises 13 residues. Germline V lookup: CDR1 MNHEY, CDR2 SVGAGI. Trimming removed 2 bases from V and 2 bases from J, with 6 bases in between. The CDR3 DNA reads TGTGCCAGCAGTTACCTGGAAAACTATGGCTACACCTTC. This codes for CASSYLENYGYTF.

J is TRBJ2-7 and V is TRBV4-1; 8 bases fit TRBD1. Losses at the gene ends were 1 base for V and 2 bases for J; bases not matched to a gene: 7. This CDR3 is 16 amino acids long. In germline, CDR1 is MGHRA, CDR2 YSYEKL. The CDR3 DNA reads as TGCGCCAGCAGCCAAGTACTGGACAGGGTGCCCTACGAGCAGTACTTC. Protein product: CASSQVLDRVPYEQYF.

This clone was detected only a few times. This chain links TRBV6-2 or TRBV6-3 with TRBJ1-3; no firm D call. The CDR3 totals 14 residues. CDR1 and CDR2 from the germline V gene are MNHEY and SVGEGT. V lost 2 bases and J lost 0, with 5 bases in between. CDR3 protein: CASSYGSSGNTIYF. CDR3 in DNA: TGTGCCAGCAGTTACGGGTCCTCTGGAAACACCATATATTTT.

This chain connects TRBV9 to TRBJ2-1, with D unclear. Trimming stripped 0 bases from V and 5 bases from J, with 9 bases between. From germline, CDR1 is SGDLS and CDR2 YYNGEE. CDR3 length: 14 amino acids. CDR3 residues: CASSVAHLDNEQFF. The CDR3 DNA sequence: TGTGCCAGCAGCGTAGCGCACCTAGACAATGAGCAGTTCTTC.

In DNA, the CDR3 is TGTGCCAGCAGCTTTCCACAGGGGGCAGACACTGAAGCTTTCTTT. Amino acid sequence: CASSFPQGADTEAFF. This sequence joins TRBV5-4 and TRBJ1-1; TRBD1 aligns across 9 bases. Per germline, CDR1 SGHNT and CDR2 YYREEE (reference sequence). V dropped 2 bases and J dropped 3; count of bases not matched to a gene: 5. The CDR3 sequence is 15 residues long.

V gene TRBV7-2 combines with J gene TRBJ2-5; 7 nucleotides agree with TRBD2. V was clipped by 4 bases and J by 3 bases; unmatched bases: 8. Germline V gene data show CDR1 as SGHTA and CDR2 as FQGNSA. This CDR3 spans 15 amino acids. The CDR3 protein is CASSSEGLAEETQYF. The CDR3 DNA follows: TGTGCCAGCAGCTCCGAAGGGCTAGCGGAAGAGACCCAGTACTTC.

CDR3 in amino acids: CASSRTGGTEAFF. In nucleotides, the CDR3 is TGTGCCAGCAGTCGGACAGGGGGGACTGAAGCTTTCTTT. The chain employs TRBV9 and TRBJ1-1, with 10 bases that match TRBD1. Trimming at V came to 5 bases and at J to 5 bases, leaving 3 bases not matched to a gene. The V gene's germline CDR1 is SGDLS and CDR2 YYNGEE. The CDR3 consists of 13 residues. The full variable domain, rest sourced from reference TRBV9 and TRBJ1-1, is DSGVTQTPKHLITATGQRVTLRCSPRSGDLSVYWYQQSLDQGLQFLIQYYNGEERAKGNILERFSAQQFPDLHSELNLSSLELGDSALYFCASSRTGGTEAFFGQGTRLTVV.

The rearrangement links TRBV10-1 to TRBJ2-1; TRBD2 matches at 11 bases. The CDR3 is made up of 15 amino acids. In germline, CDR1 is WNHNN, CDR2 SYGVQD (reference sequence). The J segment lost 3 bases and the V segment lost 9 bases, leaving 7 bases of the junction unmatched. This chain's CDR3 is CASSSGGNFYNEQFF. The DNA for the CDR3 is TGCGCCAGTTCTAGCGGGGGGAACTTCTACAATGAGCAGTTCTTC.

This chain connects TRBV5-6 to TRBJ1-2; D gene uncertain. The CDR3 has 15 residues. Trimming left V 0 bases short and J 5 bases short, with 14 bases between. Germline values: CDR1 SGHDT, CDR2 YYEEEE. The CDR3 DNA is TGTGCCAGCAGCTTGGGAACTAGCGGGGATTATGGCTACACCTTC. It specifies CASSLGTSGDYGYTF.

This rearrangement joins TRBV19 to TRBJ2-7; a weak D match, TRBD2 (5 bases). The CDR3 runs 13 residues. Germline V gene lookup returns CDR1 LNHDA and CDR2 SQIVND (reference sequence). V dropped 8 bases and J dropped 3 bases, with 14 bases sitting between them. The CDR3 here is CASATYEGYEQYF. The CDR3 DNA sequence: TGTGCCAGTGCTACCTATGAGGGCTACGAGCAGTACTTC.

V is TRBV5-1 and J is TRBJ1-2, with unresolved D. CDR3 length: 14 residues. The V and J ends lost 0 bases and 1 base respectively, with 7 bases between them. Germline CDR1 reads SGHRS; CDR2 reads YFSETQ. CDR3 in DNA: TGCGCCAGCAGCTTGGGGGCAGATAACTATGGCTACACCTTC. It yields the protein CASSLGADNYGYTF.

The chain links TRBV7-2 to TRBJ2-3, with D tentatively TRBD1 (6 bases). The CDR3 is 15 amino acids. The germline V gene has CDR1 SGHTA and CDR2 FQGNSA. The ends were cut back, 6 bases at V and 4 bases at J, with 17 bases in the middle. DNA of the CDR3: TGTGCCAGCAGTTCCTCCTCGCAGGGGTCAGATACGCAGTATTTT. Amino acids: CASSSSSQGSDTQYF. Together with reference TRBV7-2 and TRBJ2-3, the CDR3 gives the full variable domain: GAGVSQSPSNKVTEKGKDVELRCDPISGHTALYWYRQSLGQGLEFLIYFQGNSAPDKSGLPSDRFSAERTGGSVSTLTIQRTQQEDSAVYLCASSSSSQGSDTQYFGPGTRLTVL.

The chain employs TRBV4-3 and TRBJ1-5, with D unclear. Trimming shortened V by 0 bases and J by 0 bases, and 12 bases separated the two germline ends. The CDR3 length is 17 residues. The germline V gene has CDR1 LGHNA and CDR2 YSLEER. CDR3 DNA sequence: TGCGCCAGCAGCCAAGAATTTCCGACTTATAGCAATCAGCCCCAGCATTTT. Translation: CASSQEFPTYSNQPQHF.

The genes are TRBV19 and TRBJ1-2; no clear D gene. The V gene lost 5 bases and the J gene lost 6 bases, with 13 bases spanning the gap. This CDR3 spans 13 amino acids. Per the germline V gene, CDR1 is LNHDA and CDR2 is SQIVND (reference sequence). The CDR3 reads CASSHPPGNGYTF. The CDR3 coding sequence is TGTGCCAGTAGTCACCCGCCCGGGAATGGCTACACCTTC.

The chain couples TRBV9 to TRBJ2-7, with D maybe TRBD2 (5 bases). Trimming left V 3 bases short and J 1 base short, with 17 bases between. Germline V gene lookup returns CDR1 SGDLS and CDR2 YYNGEE. The CDR3 spans 16 residues. CDR3 loop: CASSGETSGGSYEQYF. The CDR3 DNA reads as TGTGCCAGCAGCGGAGAAACTAGTGGTGGTTCCTACGAGCAGTACTTC. The whole variable domain, filled in from reference TRBV9 and TRBJ2-7, reads DSGVTQTPKHLITATGQRVTLRCSPRSGDLSVYWYQQSLDQGLQFLIQYYNGEERAKGNILERFSAQQFPDLHSELNLSSLELGDSALYFCASSGETSGGSYEQYFGPGTRLTVT.

The chain couples TRBV9 to TRBJ1-1; tentative D call: TRBD1 (6 bases). Trimming shortened V by 4 bases and J by 5 bases, and 18 bases separated the two germline ends. The CDR3 has 15 residues. Germline CDR1 reads SGDLS; CDR2 reads YYNGEE. The chain's CDR3 is CASSPSGGAGTEAFF. As DNA, the CDR3 is TGTGCCAGCAGCCCCAGCGGGGGCGCGGGGACTGAAGCTTTCTTT.